Sequencing of this TCR beta chain was carried out in a study of cytomegalovirus exposure and HLA in healthy donors. The ends were cut back, 1 base at V and 0 bases at J, with 13 bases in the middle. Per the germline V gene, CDR1 is SEHNR and CDR2 is FQNEAQ (reference sequence). This CDR3 contains 17 residues. 13 Jbeta primers and 60 Vbeta primers were used for the PCR. The protocol was immunoSEQ multiplex PCR, while the TCRdb copy is restricted to in-frame clones and leaves out a portion. The sample lists 200,000 to 250,000 clones; roughly four fifths were seen once. The source material was PBMCs. The chain couples TRBV7-9 to TRBJ2-1, with D possibly being TRBD1 (5 bases). The TCR comes from a woman between 40 and 55 years old in good health and CMV-seronegative. CDR3 in DNA: TGTGCCAGCAGCTTAGGGGCCACAGGAAGCTCCTACAATGAGCAGTTCTTC. Amino acid sequence: CASSLGATGSSYNEQFF.